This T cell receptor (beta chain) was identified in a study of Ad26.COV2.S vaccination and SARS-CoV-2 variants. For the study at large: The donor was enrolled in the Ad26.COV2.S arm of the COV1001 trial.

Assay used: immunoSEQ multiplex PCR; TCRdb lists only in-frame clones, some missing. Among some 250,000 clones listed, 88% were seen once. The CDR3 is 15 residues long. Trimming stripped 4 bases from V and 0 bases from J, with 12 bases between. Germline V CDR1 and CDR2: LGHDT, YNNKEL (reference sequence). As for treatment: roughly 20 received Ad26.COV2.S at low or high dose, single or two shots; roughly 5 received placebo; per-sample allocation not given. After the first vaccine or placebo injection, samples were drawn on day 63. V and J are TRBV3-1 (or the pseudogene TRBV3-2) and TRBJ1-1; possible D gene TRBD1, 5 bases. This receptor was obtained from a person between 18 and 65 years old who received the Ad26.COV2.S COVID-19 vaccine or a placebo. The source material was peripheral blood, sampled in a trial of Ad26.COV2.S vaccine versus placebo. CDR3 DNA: TGTGCCAGCAGCCCGCATGGGACTTTGAACACTGAAGCTTTCTTT. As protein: CASSPHGTLNTEAFF.